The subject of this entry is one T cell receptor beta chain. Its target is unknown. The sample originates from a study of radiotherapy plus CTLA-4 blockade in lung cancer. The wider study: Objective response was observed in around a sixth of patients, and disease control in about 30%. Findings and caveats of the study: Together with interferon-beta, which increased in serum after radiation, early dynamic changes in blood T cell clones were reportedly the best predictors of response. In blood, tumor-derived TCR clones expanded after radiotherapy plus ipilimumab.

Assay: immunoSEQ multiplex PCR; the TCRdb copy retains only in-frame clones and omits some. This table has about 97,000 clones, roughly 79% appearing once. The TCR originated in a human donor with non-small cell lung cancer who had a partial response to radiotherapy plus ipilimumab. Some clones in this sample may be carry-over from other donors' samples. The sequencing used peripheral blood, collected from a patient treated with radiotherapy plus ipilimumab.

DNA of the CDR3: TGTGCCAGCAGCGTAAGGGGGGGAGGCGTGGAGGAGCAGTACTTC. Protein: CASSVRGGGVEEQYF. The chain links TRBV9 to TRBJ2-7; D is possibly TRBD2 (7 bases). Germline V gene sequence: CDR1 SGDLS, CDR2 YYNGEE. CDR3 length: 15 amino acids. Trimming took off 1 base at V and 7 bases at J, with 18 bases between the two ends.